Given below is one T cell receptor (beta chain) in context. The data originate from a study of control samples from healthy donors and cancer patients. Sequenced by immunoSEQ multiplex PCR; TCRdb stores in-frame clones only, minus some. The profile shows 130,000 or so clones, 70% to 90% of them singletons. CDR1 is MNHNS and CDR2 is SASEGT in the germline V gene. Between the trimmed V and J ends, which lost 3 bases and 6 bases, there was a span of 16 bases. The CDR3 totals 15 residues. V gene TRBV6-1 combines with J gene TRBJ2-3; a weak D match, TRBD1 (6 bases). Material: blood. The clonotype was recovered from a man aged 60 to 75 in good health. Written as DNA, the CDR3 is TGTGCCAGCAGTGAGAGTGGGACAACAGGGGATACGCAGTATTTT. Translation: CASSESGTTGDTQYF.